This TCR beta chain was profiled in a study of PD-1 blockade in classical Hodgkin lymphoma. The assay was immunoSEQ multiplex PCR, and TCRdb's table has in-frame clones only and misses some. The sample consists of roughly 60,000 clones, roughly nine tenths of them appearing once. The patients all showed relapse after autologous stem cell transplantation, while their brentuximab vedotin exposure varied. Patients had relapsed/refractory classical Hodgkin lymphoma with complete response, partial response or progressive disease as best response. Comment on this clone: Its antigen remains unknown.

The study, taken as a whole, reports: By cycle point C4D1, TCR diversity had risen significantly in CD4+ cells (but not CD8+ cells).

The TCR sequence derives from a human donor with classical Hodgkin lymphoma. The material sequenced was peripheral blood mononuclear cells (PBMCs), taken at baseline.

The CDR3 DNA sequence: TGTGCCAGCAGCCCGGACAGGGGGAATCAGCCCCAGCATTTT. Its translation: CASSPDRGNQPQHF. This sequence joins TRBV7-9 and TRBJ1-5, with 10 bases identical to TRBD1. With V trimmed by 5 bases and J by 4 bases, 2 bases remained unmatched. Germline V gene lookup returns CDR1 SEHNR and CDR2 FQNEAQ (reference sequence). The CDR3 has 14 residues.